This T cell receptor (beta chain) derives from a study of OX40 agonist ivuxolimab in advanced cancers. V was cut by 7 bases and J by 9 bases, with 14 bases left in between. The CDR3 totals 13 residues. Germline V gene sequence: CDR1 SGDLS, CDR2 YYNGEE. Using immunoSEQ multiplex PCR, the repertoire was profiled, and TCRdb retains in-frame clones only, with some absent. This table holds about 22,000 clones, around 77% found once. This sequence originates from an adult with an advanced solid tumor such as melanoma, head and neck, liver or kidney cancer. The V call is TRBV9, the J call TRBJ1-6; a possible D gene is TRBD1 (6 bases). Sequencing used CD4+ or CD8+ T cells sorted from blood, obtained in a trial of the OX40 agonist ivuxolimab. CDR3 DNA sequence: TGTGCCAGCGGGGGGCCAGTGGGTTCACCCCTCCACTTT. Its protein product is CASGGPVGSPLHF. The variable domain in full, with the rest retrieved from reference TRBV9 and TRBJ1-6, is DSGVTQTPKHLITATGQRVTLRCSPRSGDLSVYWYQQSLDQGLQFLIQYYNGEERAKGNILERFSAQQFPDLHSELNLSSLELGDSALYFCASGGPVGSPLHFGNGTRLTVT.